This T cell receptor beta chain derives from a study of human T cells and chemical hapten exposure. This clonotype was recorded a few times. Specified time point: patch test 1, 2 weeks after DPC sensitization. Treatment described: therapeutic diphenylcyclopropenone sensitization with weekly scalp DPC. In the library, unique molecular identifiers were attached to individual cDNA molecules. TCRdb redid the calling of the RACE reads with MiXCR, one entry per CDR3 protein. Of fewer than 200,000 distinct CDR3 sequences in the sample, about 20% were seen once. Sequencing used whole blood, obtained in connection with sensitization to the hapten diphenylcyclopropenone (DPC). The sequence came from a woman aged 45-65 years with alopecia areata. Some clones in this sample may be carry-over from other donors' samples.

CDR3: CAISDSQNQPQHF. CDR3 sequence (DNA): TGTGCCATCAGTGACAGCCAGAATCAGCCCCAGCATTTT. The chain has TRBV10-3 and TRBJ1-5; D unresolved. Trimming took off 3 bases at V and 4 bases at J, with 7 bases between the two ends. The CDR3 is 13 amino acids. The germline V gene encodes CDR1 ENHRY and CDR2 SYGVKD.